The 8 T cell receptor beta chains given below trace back to one sample, sequenced in a study of PD-1 blockade in classical Hodgkin lymphoma. The protocol was immunoSEQ multiplex PCR, while the TCRdb copy is restricted to in-frame clones and leaves out a portion. The data show about 24,000 clones, more than 75% seen once. Time point specified: cycle 4 day 1 (C4D1), after 6 weeks of nivolumab. Patients all relapsed after autologous stem cell transplantation, and there was variation in brentuximab vedotin exposure. Specimen: peripheral blood mononuclear cells (PBMCs), collected before the fourth cycle of nivolumab. Every receptor here comes from a human donor with classical Hodgkin lymphoma.

The chain combines TRBV7-2 with TRBJ1-3; 7 bases match TRBD1. Germline V gives CDR1 SGHTA, CDR2 FQGNSA. This CDR3 is built from 18 residues. V was pared by 1 base and J by 2 bases, with 11 bases of the junction left unmatched. The CDR3 spells CASSLGGIGRGTGNTIYF. The CDR3 DNA reads TGTGCCAGCAGCTTAGGAGGGATTGGCAGGGGGACTGGAAACACCATATATTTT.

This chain links TRBV7-3 with TRBJ2-7; 8 bases fit TRBD1. Trimming at V came to 6 bases and at J to 1 base, leaving 8 bases not matched to a gene. Germline V gene sequence: CDR1 SGHTA, CDR2 FQGTGA. The CDR3 runs to 15 residues. DNA for the CDR3: TGTGCCAGCAGTTTCAGGGGGCAGGGGTCCTACGAGCAGTACTTC. It codes for CASSFRGQGSYEQYF.

The chain recombines TRBV5-4 with TRBJ2-7; 15 nucleotides line up with TRBD2. Germline lookup yields CDR1 SGHNT and CDR2 YYREEE (reference sequence). The CDR3 loop spans 17 amino acids. Trimming cost V 4 bases and J 2 bases; bases outside gene matches: 7. CDR3 sequence reads: CASSPGLAGGIAYEQYF. In DNA, the CDR3 is TGTGCCAGCAGCCCCGGACTAGCGGGAGGGATCGCCTACGAGCAGTACTTC.

CDR3: CASSIPRNSGGSSYEQYF. Written as DNA, the CDR3 is TGCGCCAGCAGTATCCCTCGAAACAGCGGGGGAAGCTCCTACGAGCAGTACTTC. The rearrangement joins TRBV10-1 to TRBJ2-7; 8 nucleotides line up with TRBD2. The germline V gene has CDR1 WNHNN and CDR2 SYGVQD (reference sequence). The V segment lost 5 bases and the J segment 0 bases; nucleotides outside the gene matches: 15. The CDR3 extends over 18 amino acids.

The genes are TRBV2 and TRBJ2-4; D remains ambiguous. CDR1 SNHLY and CDR2 FYNNEI come from the germline V gene. The CDR3 covers 12 residues. Trimming took 3 bases from V and 8 from J, leaving 8 bases between them. This CDR3 reads CASSDLVDIQYF. CDR3 DNA sequence: TGTGCCAGCAGTGATCTTGTAGACATTCAGTACTTC. Complete variable domain (other parts from reference TRBV2 and TRBJ2-4): EPEVTQTPSHQVTQMGQEVILRCVPISNHLYFYWYRQILGQKVEFLVSFYNNEISEKSEIFDDQFSVERPDGSNFTLKIRSTKLEDSAMYFCASSDLVDIQYFGAGTRLSVL.

The chain employs TRBV19 and TRBJ2-1, with unresolved D. The V end lost 10 bases, the J end lost 0 bases, and 13 bases lay between the germline ends. There are 14 residues in the CDR3. CDR1 and CDR2 from the germline V gene are LNHDA and SQIVND (reference sequence). Here the CDR3 DNA reads TGTGCCACTTCGGACGGTTCCTCCTACAATGAGCAGTTCTTC. The encoded protein is CATSDGSSYNEQFF.

The sample holds a few counts of this clone. The chain joins TRBV11-2 to TRBJ1-3, with D maybe TRBD1 (5 bases). The CDR3 length is 14 residues. Germline values: CDR1 SGHAT, CDR2 FQNNGV. Trimming removed 6 bases from V and 6 bases from J, with 15 bases in between. CDR3 DNA: TGTGCCAGCAGGCTGCAGGGAATCGAAAACACCATATATTTT. Translated: CASRLQGIENTIYF.

J is TRBJ1-5 and V is TRBV9, with 8 bases aligning to TRBD1. This CDR3 region has 15 residues. Germline CDR1 and CDR2: SGDLS and YYNGEE. V trimming: 5 bases; J trimming: 2 bases; junction bases outside the gene matches: 6. This CDR3 reads CASSTGGNGNQPQHF. The CDR3, as DNA: TGTGCCAGCAGTACAGGGGGTAACGGCAATCAGCCCCAGCATTTT.